These 31 T cell receptor beta chains were sequenced from one sample in a study of CD8+CD57+ T cells in acquired aplastic anemia. Genomic DNA, the template, was used for profiling of the TCR beta VDJ and CDR3. One entry per CDR3 protein results from TCRdb running MiXCR on the reads. The table has some 240,000 distinct CDR3 sequences, 30% to 40% seen once. The specimen sequenced was sorted CD4+, CD8+, or CD8+CD57+ T cells (not recorded which) from PBMCs. The receptor set was obtained from a human donor in good health, serving as a control.

This clonotype was found many times. The V gene is TRBV2, the J gene TRBJ2-2; D call uncertain. The CDR3 spans 13 residues. V was trimmed by 4 bases and J by 4 bases, leaving 7 bases between them. CDR1 is SNHLY, CDR2 FYNNEI, per germline. The DNA of the CDR3 is TGTGCCAGCAGTGGGTCTATCACCGGGGAGCTGTTTTTT. It codes for CASSGSITGELFF.

Only a few counts were recorded for this clonotype. The chain is built from TRBV20-1 and TRBJ2-3; the D call may be TRBD1 or TRBD2 (6 bases each). CDR3 size: 16 residues. V was clipped by 6 bases and J by 3 bases, with 22 bases between them. In germline, CDR1 is DFQATT, CDR2 SNEGSKA (reference sequence). The CDR3 coding sequence is TGCAGTGCAAGATCCCTTGGGCGGAGGGGGACAGATACGCAGTATTTT. This codes for CSARSLGRRGTDTQYF.

On this clonotype: Given a much more abundant clone one base away, this may be a read error. The chain combines TRBV7-9 with TRBJ1-2; TRBD1 is a possible D gene (6 bases). Trimming cost V 5 bases and J 4 bases, with 11 bases left between them. This CDR3 is built from 13 residues. Germline V gene data show CDR1 as SEHNR and CDR2 as FQNEAQ (reference sequence). CDR3 DNA sequence: TGTGCCAGCAGCGTAGGGGGTACCTATGGCTACACCTTC. Its protein is CASSVGGTYGYTF.

This clonotype was recorded a few times. This rearrangement joins TRBV9 to TRBJ1-6; tentative D call: TRBD1 (5 bases). Germline V CDR1 and CDR2: SGDLS, YYNGEE. Trimming took off 3 bases at V and 0 bases at J, with 10 bases between the two ends. This CDR3 comprises 16 residues. CDR3 bases: TGTGCCAGCAGCGCCGACAGCGCCTCCTATAATTCACCCCTCCACTTT. Translated: CASSADSASYNSPLHF. The full variable domain, its missing parts supplied by reference TRBV9 and TRBJ1-6, is DSGVTQTPKHLITATGQRVTLRCSPRSGDLSVYWYQQSLDQGLQFLIQYYNGEERAKGNILERFSAQQFPDLHSELNLSSLELGDSALYFCASSADSASYNSPLHFGNGTRLTVT.

The V and J genes are TRBV11-1 and TRBJ1-1; perhaps TRBD1 as D (6 bases). CDR3 length equals 16 residues. V lost 2 bases, J lost 5 bases, and 18 bases lay in between. Germline V CDR1 and CDR2: SGHAT, FQDESV (reference sequence). CDR3 in DNA: TGTGCCAGCAGCTTAACTACACAGGGTTTTATTACTGAAGCTTTCTTT. This encodes CASSLTTQGFITEAFF. The variable domain in full, with the rest retrieved from reference TRBV11-1 and TRBJ1-1, is EAEVAQSPRYKITEKSQAVAFWCDPISGHATLYWYRQILGQGPELLVQFQDESVVDDSQLPKDRFSAERLKGVDSTLKIQPAELGDSAMYLCASSLTTQGFITEAFFGQGTRLTVV.

Many counts were recorded for this clonotype. The chain is built from TRBV7-6 and TRBJ2-7; D remains ambiguous. The CDR3 extends over 14 amino acids. CDR1 and CDR2 from the germline V gene are SGHVS and FNYEAQ. The germline V and J ends were trimmed by 4 bases and 2 bases, with 12 bases remaining between them. CDR3 region: CASSSSRTAYEQYF. As DNA, the CDR3 is TGTGCCAGCAGCTCCTCTAGGACGGCCTACGAGCAGTACTTC.

To note about this clonotype: At one of its ends the junction is not consistent with the germline gene, which may arise from a read error. The CDR3: CASGLMAGEETQYF. The CDR3 DNA is TGCGCCAGCGGCTTGATGGCGGGGGAAGAGACCCAGTACTTC. V usage is TRBV5-1 and J usage is TRBJ2-5, with TRBD2 matching 7 bases. CDR3 size: 14 residues. CDR1 and CDR2 from the germline V gene are SGHRS and YFSETQ.

Many counts were recorded for this clonotype. The V gene is TRBV6-4, the J gene TRBJ2-3, with D tentatively TRBD1 or TRBD2 (5 bases each). Trimming pared 2 bases from V and 2 bases from J, leaving 8 bases between. This CDR3 comprises 14 residues. Germline-derived CDR1 and CDR2 are MRHNA and SNTAGT. The CDR3 sequence: CASSDGTHTDTQYF. CDR3 sequence (DNA): TGTGCCAGCAGTGACGGGACCCACACAGATACGCAGTATTTT.

The V gene is TRBV20-1, the J gene TRBJ1-4; no reliable D call. V was clipped by 6 bases and J by 10 bases, with 18 bases between them. Germline CDR1 reads DFQATT; CDR2 reads SNEGSKA (reference sequence). The CDR3 loop spans 13 amino acids. In DNA form, the CDR3 reads TGCAGTGCCGGAAGGGTGGAAGAGACAAAACTGTTTTTT. Residues: CSAGRVEETKLFF.

The chain is built from TRBV30 and TRBJ1-1; unclear D gene. The CDR3 is 14 residues long. V lost 5 bases and J lost 2, with 15 bases in between. Germline CDR1 is GTSNPN and CDR2 is SVGIG (reference sequence). The CDR3 sequence: CAWVRPDTNTEAFF. In DNA, the CDR3 is TGTGCCTGGGTTAGGCCAGACACCAACACTGAAGCTTTCTTT.

This clonotype was recorded at least ten times. The genes are TRBV11-2 and TRBJ1-6; D is unresolved. The CDR3 totals 15 residues. Germline assignment: CDR1 SGHAT and CDR2 FQNNGV. Trimming took 2 bases from V and 4 from J, leaving 9 bases between them. The CDR3 sequence: CASSLHGGYNSPLHF. For the CDR3, the DNA is TGTGCCAGCAGCTTACACGGTGGATATAATTCACCCCTCCACTTT.

This clonotype has at least ten counts. The V and J genes are TRBV5-1 and TRBJ1-6, with D perhaps TRBD1 (6 bases). This CDR3 contains 17 residues. The germline CDR1 and CDR2 sequences are SGHRS and YFSETQ. V was clipped by 0 bases and J by 8 bases, with 18 bases between them. CDR3 DNA: TGCGCCAGCAGCTTGGCCGGGCTTGGCAGGGGTGATTCACCCCTCCACTTT. This translates into CASSLAGLGRGDSPLHF.

In this sample, this clonotype turned up many times. The V gene is TRBV3-1, the J gene TRBJ2-3, with TRBD2 as a possible D gene (6 bases). Deletions cut 4 bases from V and 6 bases from J, with 11 bases between. The CDR3 is 13 amino acids. The V gene's germline CDR1 is LGHDT and CDR2 YNNKEL (reference sequence). The CDR3 DNA reads as TGTGCCAGCAGCCCCCGGGAGCCCGATACGCAGTATTTT. Translated: CASSPREPDTQYF.

This clonotype was seen many times. CDR3 residues: CASSLSYQPYEQYF. The CDR3 nucleotides are TGTGCCAGCAGCTTATCGTACCAACCTTACGAGCAGTACTTC. The gene calls are TRBV5-5 and TRBJ2-7; no clear D. Trimming left V 2 bases short and J 4 bases short, with 13 bases between. Germline V gene lookup returns CDR1 SGHKS and CDR2 YYEKEE (reference sequence). The CDR3 has 14 amino acids.

This clonotype was observed at least ten times. The CDR3 sequence is CASSLGAGRTETQYF. CDR3 nucleotide sequence: TGTGCCAGCAGCTTAGGGGCAGGGAGAACGGAGACCCAGTACTTC. The V gene is TRBV7-8, the J gene TRBJ2-5; D tentatively fits TRBD1 or TRBD2 (5 bases each). V lost 1 base, J lost 5 bases, and 14 bases lay in between. This CDR3 has 15 amino acids. Per germline, CDR1 SGHVS and CDR2 FQNEAQ.

CDR3 bases: TGCGCCAGCAGTTTCGGGTACGGTCAGCCCCAGCATTTT. Translating gives CASSFGYGQPQHF. This sequence joins TRBV5-1 and TRBJ1-5; D call uncertain. The CDR3 is made up of 13 amino acids. From germline, CDR1 is SGHRS and CDR2 YFSETQ. Trimming removed 5 bases at V and 6 bases at J, with 12 bases between.

At least ten counts were recorded for this clonotype. The V call is TRBV25-1, the J call TRBJ2-7; 9 nucleotides line up with TRBD2. V was clipped by 4 bases and J by 5 bases; unmatched bases: 12. CDR1 and CDR2 (germline): MGHDK, SYGVNS. The CDR3 has 16 amino acids. This chain's CDR3 is CASSGPLAGVRDEQYF. Here the CDR3 DNA reads TGTGCCAGCAGTGGGCCTTTAGCGGGAGTTAGGGACGAGCAGTACTTC.

There are many counts of this clonotype. The V gene is TRBV10-2, the J gene TRBJ2-2, with D perhaps matching TRBD1 or TRBD2 (7 bases each). The CDR3 contains 14 residues. Trimming pared 8 bases from V and 8 bases from J, leaving 18 bases between. Germline CDR1 is WSHSY and CDR2 is SAAADI. CDR3 sequence reads: CASGEGALTGELFF. CDR3 sequence (DNA): TGCGCCAGCGGGGAGGGGGCGCTTACGGGGGAGCTGTTTTTT.

This clonotype was counted between two and nine times. J is TRBJ2-3 and V is TRBV12-3 or TRBV12-4; no reliable D call. The CDR3 runs 17 residues. V lost 1 base, J lost 1 base, and 15 bases lay in between. CDR3 residues: CASSLERVRQGTDTQYF. The CDR3 nucleotides are TGTGCCAGCAGTTTAGAAAGGGTGAGGCAGGGCACAGATACGCAGTATTTT.

This clonotype was recorded at least ten times. V gene TRBV15 combines with J gene TRBJ2-3; TRBD2 agrees at 8 bases. CDR1 is LNHNV, CDR2 YYDKDF, per germline (reference sequence). CDR3 length equals 20 residues. The V gene end was trimmed by 3 bases and the J gene end by 0 bases; junction bases not matched to a gene: 17. CDR3 amino acids: CATSSPFGGRNPGSTDTQYF. The CDR3 coding sequence is TGTGCCACCAGCAGTCCCTTTGGCGGGAGGAATCCCGGGAGCACAGATACGCAGTATTTT.

This clonotype has more than one count but fewer than ten. The chain links TRBV20-1 to TRBJ2-1; 7 bases map to TRBD1. This CDR3 has 15 residues. CDR1 and CDR2 (germline): DFQATT, SNEGSKA (reference sequence). With V trimmed by 1 base and J by 3 bases, 6 bases remained unmatched. The CDR3 spells CSARVDREIYNEQFF. DNA of the CDR3: TGCAGTGCTAGAGTTGACAGGGAAATCTACAATGAGCAGTTCTTC.

This clonotype was observed at least ten times. The chain recombines TRBV2 with TRBJ2-5; 12 bases agree with TRBD2. Per the germline V gene, CDR1 is SNHLY and CDR2 is FYNNEI. CDR3 length: 15 amino acids. The junction had 7 bases not matched to a gene; V was cut back by 6 bases and J by 5 bases. DNA for the CDR3: TGTGCCAGCAGACATCTAGCGGGGGGGCACGAGACCCAGTACTTC. This translates into CASRHLAGGHETQYF. Combining the CDR3 with reference TRBV2 and TRBJ2-5 gives the whole variable domain EPEVTQTPSHQVTQMGQEVILRCVPISNHLYFYWYRQILGQKVEFLVSFYNNEISEKSEIFDDQFSVERPDGSNFTLKIRSTKLEDSAMYFCASRHLAGGHETQYFGPGTRLLVL.

In this sample, this clonotype turned up once. The chain has TRBV29-1 and TRBJ1-2; D remains unclear. Between the trimmed V and J ends, which lost 3 bases and 6 bases, there was a span of 8 bases. Germline V gene data show CDR1 as SQVTM and CDR2 as ANQGSEA. This CDR3 has 11 residues. Here the CDR3 reads CSVDSINGYTF. DNA for the CDR3: TGCAGCGTTGACAGTATTAATGGCTACACCTTC. Complete variable domain (other parts from reference TRBV29-1 and TRBJ1-2): SAVISQKPSRDICQRGTSLTIQCQVDSQVTMMFWYRQQPGQSLTLIATANQGSEATYESGFVIDKFPISRPNLTFSTLTVSNMSPEDSSIYLCSVDSINGYTFGSGTRLTVV.

The V gene is TRBV5-4, the J gene TRBJ1-2; D call uncertain. CDR1 and CDR2 from the germline V gene are SGHNT and YYREEE (reference sequence). Trimming shortened V by 2 bases and J by 8 bases, and 16 bases separated the two germline ends. This CDR3 contains 14 residues. The CDR3 coding sequence is TGTGCCAGCAGCTTAGTGAGTGGGGTGGGCGGCTACACCTTC. Protein sequence: CASSLVSGVGGYTF.

The chain has TRBV5-1 and TRBJ2-2; TRBD2 matches 11 bases. This CDR3 is 17 amino acids long. CDR1 is SGHRS, CDR2 YFSETQ, per germline. The ends lost 4 bases at V and 2 bases at J; junction bases unmatched: 7. The CDR3 DNA reads as TGCGCCAGCAGCCTTAGCGGGAGGGCCGCAAACACCGGGGAGCTGTTTTTT. Its protein is CASSLSGRAANTGELFF.

The sample holds many counts of this clonotype. The rearrangement joins TRBV19 to TRBJ1-5, with D perhaps TRBD1 (5 bases). Germline CDR1 LNHDA, CDR2 SQIVND (reference sequence). V lost 5 bases and J 6 bases, leaving 20 bases between the germline ends. The CDR3 totals 16 residues. The CDR3 coding sequence is TGTGCCAGTAGTCCATGGGATACAGGTACGGGTCAGCCCCAGCATTTT. This translates into CASSPWDTGTGQPQHF.

This clonotype showed up just once. J is TRBJ2-1 and V is TRBV4-2; either TRBD1 or TRBD2 may supply D (5 bases each). Trimming took 5 bases from V and 0 from J, leaving 17 bases between them. Germline-derived CDR1 and CDR2 are LGHNA and YNFKEQ. This CDR3 spans 17 amino acids. The CDR3, as DNA: TGTGCCAGCAGCACAATGTTCCGTGGGGGCTCCTACAATGAGCAGTTCTTC. It encodes CASSTMFRGGSYNEQFF.

The J gene is TRBJ2-5, the V gene TRBV19; tentative D call: TRBD2 (5 bases). Trimming stripped 3 bases from V and 2 bases from J, with 7 bases between. The CDR3 has 13 residues. The germline V gene encodes CDR1 LNHDA and CDR2 SQIVND (reference sequence). DNA for the CDR3: TGTGCCAGTAGTATTGGGGAGCAAGAGACCCAGTACTTC. Protein product: CASSIGEQETQYF.

The chain carries TRBV24-1 and TRBJ2-1; 10 bases line up with TRBD1. Per the germline V gene, CDR1 is KGHDR and CDR2 is SFDVKD. With V trimmed by 4 bases and J by 6 bases, 8 bases remained unmatched. The CDR3 is made up of 16 amino acids. CDR3 nucleotides: TGTGCCACCAGTGACCCGACAGGGGGCTTCTTCAATGAGCAGTTCTTC. It yields the protein CATSDPTGGFFNEQFF.

The rearrangement joins TRBV12-3 or TRBV12-4 to TRBJ2-1; 8 bases line up with TRBD2. V trimming: 3 bases; J trimming: 10 bases; junction bases outside the gene matches: 11. The CDR3 runs 15 residues. As DNA, the CDR3 is TGTGCCAGCAGTTTCGGACTAGCCTTCCAAGGAGAGCAGTTCTTC. Its protein product is CASSFGLAFQGEQFF.

This clonotype was seen at least ten times. The V gene is TRBV29-1, the J gene TRBJ1-3; 10 nucleotides line up with TRBD1. The trim removed 6 bases at V and 0 bases at J, leaving 5 bases unmatched. This CDR3 is 15 amino acids long. From germline, CDR1 is SQVTM and CDR2 ANQGSEA. In nucleotides, the CDR3 is TGCAGCGTGGGAGGGACAGGGGCCTCTGGAAACACCATATATTTT. It codes for CSVGGTGASGNTIYF.